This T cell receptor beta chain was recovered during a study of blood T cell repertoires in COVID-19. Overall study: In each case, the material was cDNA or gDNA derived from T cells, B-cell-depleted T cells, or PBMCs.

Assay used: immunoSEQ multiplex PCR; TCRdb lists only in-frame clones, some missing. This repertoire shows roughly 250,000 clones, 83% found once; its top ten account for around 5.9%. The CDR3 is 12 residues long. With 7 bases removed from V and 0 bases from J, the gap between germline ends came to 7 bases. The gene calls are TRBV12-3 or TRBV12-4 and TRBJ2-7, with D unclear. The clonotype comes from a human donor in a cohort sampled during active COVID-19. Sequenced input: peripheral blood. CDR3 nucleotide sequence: TGTGCCAGCACGGAGAGCTCCTACGAGCAGTACTTC. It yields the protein CASTESSYEQYF.